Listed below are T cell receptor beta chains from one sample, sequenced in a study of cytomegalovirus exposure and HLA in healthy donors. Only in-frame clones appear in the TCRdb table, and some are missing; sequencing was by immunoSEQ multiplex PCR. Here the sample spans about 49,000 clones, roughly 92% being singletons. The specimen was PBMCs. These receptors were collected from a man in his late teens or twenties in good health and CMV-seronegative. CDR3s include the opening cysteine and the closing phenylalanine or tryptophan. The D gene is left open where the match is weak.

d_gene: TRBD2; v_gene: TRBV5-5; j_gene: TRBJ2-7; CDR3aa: CASSWTSGGSYEQYF; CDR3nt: TGTGCCAGCAGCTGGACTAGCGGGGGATCCTACGAGCAGTACTTC
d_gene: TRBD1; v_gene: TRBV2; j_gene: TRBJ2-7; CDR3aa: CASSESSGGGYYEQYF; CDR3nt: TGTGCCAGCAGTGAAAGTTCAGGGGGCGGTTACTACGAGCAGTACTTC
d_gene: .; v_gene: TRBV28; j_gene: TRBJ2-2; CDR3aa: CASSPSRLTGELFF; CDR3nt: TGTGCCAGCAGTCCATCCAGGCTTACCGGGGAGCTGTTTTTT
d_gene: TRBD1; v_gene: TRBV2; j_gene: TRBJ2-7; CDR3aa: CASRTGEPEQYF; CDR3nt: TGTGCCAGCAGGACAGGGGAGCCCGAGCAGTACTTC
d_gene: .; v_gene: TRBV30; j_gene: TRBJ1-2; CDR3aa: CAWSVRQRYGYTF; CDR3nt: TGTGCCTGGAGTGTACGACAGCGCTATGGCTACACCTTC
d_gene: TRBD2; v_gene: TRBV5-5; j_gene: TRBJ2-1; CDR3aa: CASSIRLADYNEQFF; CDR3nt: TGTGCCAGCAGCATCAGACTAGCGGATTACAATGAGCAGTTCTTC
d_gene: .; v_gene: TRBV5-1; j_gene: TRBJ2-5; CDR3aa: CASSFKGETQYF; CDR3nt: TGCGCCAGCAGCTTTAAGGGGGAGACCCAGTACTTC
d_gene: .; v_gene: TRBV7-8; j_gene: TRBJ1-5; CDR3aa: CASSLDRTGHPQHF; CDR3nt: TGTGCCAGCAGCCTTGACAGAACCGGCCATCCCCAGCATTTT
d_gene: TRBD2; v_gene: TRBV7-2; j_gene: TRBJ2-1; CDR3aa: CASSFFGRAKQFF; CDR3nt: TGTGCCAGCAGCTTTTTCGGGAGGGCCAAGCAGTTCTTC
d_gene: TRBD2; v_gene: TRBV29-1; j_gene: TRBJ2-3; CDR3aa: CSVDNPSGSTDTQYF; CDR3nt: TGCAGCGTTGATAATCCTAGCGGGAGCACAGATACGCAGTATTTT
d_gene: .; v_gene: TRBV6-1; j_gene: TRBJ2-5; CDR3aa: CASSEVQARRETQYF; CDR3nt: TGTGCCAGCAGTGAAGTGCAGGCCCGGCGAGAGACCCAGTACTTC
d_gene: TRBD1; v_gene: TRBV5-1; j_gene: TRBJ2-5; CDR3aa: CASSKGQGFQETQYF; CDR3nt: TGCGCCAGCAGCAAGGGACAGGGCTTCCAAGAGACCCAGTACTTC
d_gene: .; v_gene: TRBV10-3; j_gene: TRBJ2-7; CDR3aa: CAISESGRTSSYEQYF; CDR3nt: TGTGCCATCAGTGAGTCAGGCAGGACATCTTCCTACGAGCAGTACTTC
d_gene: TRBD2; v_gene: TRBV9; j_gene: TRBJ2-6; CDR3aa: CASSREEVSSGANVLTF; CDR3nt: TGTGCCAGCAGCCGGGAGGAGGTTAGCTCTGGGGCCAACGTCCTGACTTTC